A single sample is the source of the 7 T cell receptor beta chains below, sequenced in a study of blood T cell repertoires in COVID-19. TCRdb's copy holds only in-frame clones and misses some; the assay was immunoSEQ multiplex PCR. The table includes 80,000 to 100,000 clones, more than 60% detected once. Sequenced sample: peripheral blood. The receptor set was obtained from a man between 65 and 80 years old with acute or convalescent COVID-19.

V gene TRBV6-5 combines with J gene TRBJ2-3, with a weak D call TRBD2 (6 bases). Per germline, CDR1 MNHEY and CDR2 SVGAGI. Trimming left V 6 bases short and J 4 bases short, with 14 bases between. The CDR3 runs to 14 residues. CDR3 DNA: TGTGCCAGCAGCTCGGACTATATCCCAGATACGCAGTATTTT. As protein: CASSSDYIPDTQYF.

A note on this clone: A much larger clone lies one base from this, so it may be a read error. The V and J genes are TRBV19 and TRBJ1-1; TRBD1 matches 8 bases. Germline-derived CDR1 and CDR2 are LNHDA and SQIVND (reference sequence). Trimming took 3 bases from V and 0 from J; bases not matched to a gene: 0. The CDR3 is made up of 14 amino acids. The DNA for the CDR3 is TGTGCCAGTAGTATGGGACAGGTGAACACTGAAGCTTTCTTT. Its protein product is CASSMGQVNTEAFF.

This chain connects TRBV28 to TRBJ1-3, with D uncertain. In germline, CDR1 is MDHEN, CDR2 SYDVKM. CDR3 length: 15 residues. V lost 3 bases to trimming and J lost 0 bases, with 9 bases between them. The chain's CDR3 is CASSFPGSSGNTIYF. The CDR3 region has the DNA TGTGCCAGCAGTTTCCCGGGGAGCTCTGGAAACACCATATATTTT. Looking up the rest from reference TRBV28 and TRBJ1-3 gives the full variable domain: DVKVTQSSRYLVKRTGEKVFLECVQDMDHENMFWYRQDPGLGLRLIYFSYDVKMKEKGDIPEGYSVSREKKERFSLILESASTNQTSMYLCASSFPGSSGNTIYFGEGSWLTVV.

V gene TRBV6-6 combines with J gene TRBJ1-2; 7 bases fit TRBD1. J gave up 4 bases and V 4 bases, and 3 bases lay outside the gene matches. CDR1 MNHNY and CDR2 SVGAGI come from the germline V gene (reference sequence). This CDR3 comprises 13 residues. The CDR3 DNA follows: TGTGCCAGCAGTTCACAGGGGATCTATGGCTACACCTTC. This gives the protein CASSSQGIYGYTF.

The J gene is TRBJ2-5, the V gene TRBV19; D possibly corresponds to TRBD2 (6 bases). Germline CDR1 and CDR2: LNHDA and SQIVND (reference sequence). CDR3 length equals 15 residues. V lost 4 bases, J lost 2 bases, and 14 bases lay in between. This CDR3 reads CASSTKGRSQETQYF. The CDR3 region has the DNA TGTGCCAGTAGTACCAAAGGGAGGTCTCAAGAGACCCAGTACTTC. Looking up the rest from reference TRBV19 and TRBJ2-5 gives the full variable domain: DGGITQSPKYLFRKEGQNVTLSCEQNLNHDAMYWYRQDPGQGLRLIYYSQIVNDFQKGDIAEGYSVSREKKESFPLTVTSAQKNPTAFYLCASSTKGRSQETQYFGPGTRLLVL.

This chain links TRBV25-1 with TRBJ2-5; a weak D match, TRBD2 (5 bases). Trimming took off 1 base at V and 4 bases at J, with 10 bases between the two ends. Germline assignment: CDR1 MGHDK and CDR2 SYGVNS. CDR3 length equals 14 residues. As DNA, the CDR3 is TGTGCCAGCAGTGAATGGAAAGCGGCAGAGACCCAGTACTTC. Translated: CASSEWKAAETQYF. The full variable domain, in which reference TRBV25-1 and TRBJ2-5 provide the parts outside the CDR3, is EADIYQTPRYLVIGTGKKITLECSQTMGHDKMYWYQQDPGMELHLIHYSYGVNSTEKGDLSSESTVSRIRTEHFPLTLESARPSHTSQYLCASSEWKAAETQYFGPGTRLLVL.

This clone appeared a few times. The V call is TRBV12-3 or TRBV12-4, the J call TRBJ1-2; D perhaps matches TRBD1 (5 bases). CDR3 size: 13 residues. Trimming pared 8 bases from V and 2 bases from J, leaving 12 bases between. In nucleotides, the CDR3 is TGTGCCAGCGATCAGGGTTCAAACTATGGCTACACCTTC. Translation gives CASDQGSNYGYTF.